The 11 T cell receptor beta chains listed next were all sequenced from one sample in a study of OX40 agonist ivuxolimab in advanced cancers. Generated by immunoSEQ multiplex PCR, the TCRdb table keeps only in-frame clones and is missing some. The sample lists around 76,000 clones, 65% to 90% seen once, with about 0.6% in the top ten. The sequencing here drew on CD4+ or CD8+ T cells sorted from blood, taken in a trial of the OX40 agonist ivuxolimab. Source of these receptors: an adult with an advanced solid tumor such as melanoma, head and neck, liver or kidney cancer.

The rearrangement joins TRBV6-1 to TRBJ1-5; D not certain. This CDR3 is 15 amino acids long. Germline V gene lookup returns CDR1 MNHNS and CDR2 SASEGT. V was shortened by 3 bases and J by 0 bases, with 9 bases between the two germline ends. The CDR3 DNA reads TGTGCCAGCAGTGACAGCTACTATAGCAATCAGCCCCAGCATTTT. This encodes CASSDSYYSNQPQHF.

The chain has TRBV20-1 and TRBJ2-1, with D perhaps TRBD2 (6 bases). The ends were cut back, 3 bases at V and 15 bases at J, with 15 bases in the middle. This CDR3 comprises 11 residues. The germline CDR1 and CDR2 sequences are DFQATT and SNEGSKA (reference sequence). The DNA of the CDR3 is TGCAGTGCTAGCTATGTAGGGCGGGGGTTCTTC. It codes for CSASYVGRGFF.

This clone is medium-sized by share. The chain links TRBV4-2 to TRBJ1-4; no definite D call. Per germline, CDR1 LGHNA and CDR2 YNFKEQ. The length of the CDR3 is 16 residues. V was clipped by 0 bases and J by 4 bases, with 12 bases between them. Written as DNA, the CDR3 is TGTGCCAGCAGCCAAGATTACGGCAGCCGTAATGAAAAACTGTTTTTT. Translation: CASSQDYGSRNEKLFF.

The rearrangement uses TRBV10-3 and TRBJ2-7, with D maybe TRBD2 (7 bases). CDR3 length: 17 amino acids. Between the trimmed V and J ends, which lost 3 bases and 6 bases, there was a span of 24 bases. Looked up from germline, CDR1 is ENHRY and CDR2 is SYGVKD. Written as DNA, the CDR3 is TGTGCCATCAGTGAATCCGCAGGGGCGGGGGCCCATCTCGAGCAGTACTTC. Translating it yields CAISESAGAGAHLEQYF.

The chain has TRBV7-2 and TRBJ2-7, with D perhaps TRBD1 (6 bases). V was shortened by 3 bases and J by 7 bases, with 16 bases between the two germline ends. Germline CDR1 is SGHTA and CDR2 is FQGNSA. The CDR3 covers 14 residues. The CDR3 DNA reads TGTGCCAGCAGCTTCCGGGACACCCGAGGGGAGCAGTACTTC. Its translation is CASSFRDTRGEQYF.

The chain uses TRBV5-1 and TRBJ1-1; possible D gene TRBD1, 5 bases. This CDR3 comprises 15 residues. The V and J ends lost 4 bases and 0 bases respectively, with 13 bases between them. Germline assignment: CDR1 SGHRS and CDR2 YFSETQ. The DNA for the CDR3 is TGCGCCAGCAGCCACTTAGACAGCCTGAACACTGAAGCTTTCTTT. Encoded protein: CASSHLDSLNTEAFF.

This clone occurred once. The V call is TRBV7-3, the J call TRBJ2-3, with D perhaps matching TRBD1 or TRBD2 (5 bases each). V lost 2 bases and J lost 2, with 11 bases in between. The CDR3 is 15 residues long. The germline gives CDR1 SGHTA, CDR2 FQGTGA. CDR3 protein: CASSLSGGNTDTQYF. DNA for the CDR3: TGTGCCAGCAGCTTATCTGGGGGTAACACAGATACGCAGTATTTT.

CDR3 nucleotides: TGTGCCAGCAGCGTACAGGGCTCTGGGGCCAACGTCCTGACTTTC. Translating gives CASSVQGSGANVLTF. The V call is TRBV9, the J call TRBJ2-6, with D possibly matching TRBD1 (5 bases). Germline V gives CDR1 SGDLS, CDR2 YYNGEE. Trimming left V 1 base short and J 0 bases short, with 5 bases between. CDR3 length: 15 residues.

This chain links TRBV10-3 with TRBJ1-6; possible D gene TRBD1, 5 bases. The ends were cut back, 3 bases at V and 1 base at J, with 13 bases in the middle. This CDR3 is built from 17 residues. Germline CDR1 ENHRY, CDR2 SYGVKD. As DNA, the CDR3 is TGTGCCATCAGTGACCGGGGGTTACGGTCCTATAATTCACCCCTCCACTTT. Translated, it gives CAISDRGLRSYNSPLHF.

In this sample, this clone turned up once. The rearrangement joins TRBV7-2 to TRBJ2-5; 8 nucleotides line up with TRBD2. The germline gives CDR1 SGHTA, CDR2 FQGNSA. This CDR3 is built from 15 residues. The V segment lost 4 bases and the J segment 5 bases; nucleotides outside the gene matches: 9. This CDR3 reads CASSSGTRGSETQYF. The CDR3 region has the DNA TGTGCCAGCAGCTCCGGGACTAGGGGTAGCGAGACCCAGTACTTC. The full variable domain, with the rest looked up from reference TRBV7-2 and TRBJ2-5, is GAGVSQSPSNKVTEKGKDVELRCDPISGHTALYWYRQSLGQGLEFLIYFQGNSAPDKSGLPSDRFSAERTGGSVSTLTIQRTQQEDSAVYLCASSSGTRGSETQYFGPGTRLLVL.

The CDR3 spells CASRKRGGHQPYEQYF. In nucleotides, the CDR3 is TGTGCCAGCAGGAAGAGGGGGGGACACCAGCCCTACGAGCAGTACTTC. The chain recombines TRBV6-6 with TRBJ2-7; tentative D call: TRBD2 (7 bases). The CDR3 spans 16 residues. Per the germline V gene, CDR1 is MNHNY and CDR2 is SVGAGI (reference sequence). V was clipped by 6 bases and J by 2 bases, with 20 bases between them.